This T cell receptor (beta chain) derives from a study of cytomegalovirus exposure and HLA in healthy donors. About this clone: The junction does not match germline at one end; this may be a read error.

Germline CDR1 LNHDA, CDR2 SQIVND (reference sequence). This CDR3 contains 15 residues. Both 60 Vbeta primers and 13 Jbeta primers went into the PCR. The repertoire was sequenced with immunoSEQ multiplex PCR; TCRdb's copy has only in-frame clones and lacks some. The sample lists 120,000 or so clones; roughly 80% were seen once. The chain uses TRBV19 and TRBJ2-7; 7 bases align to TRBD2. Sequencing was performed on PBMCs. This sequence originates from a young man in good health and CMV-seronegative. CDR3 DNA sequence: TGTGCCAGTAGTAAAGCCGGACTAGTCTCCTCCGAGCAGTACTTC. Protein product: CASSKAGLVSSEQYF.